The entry below describes one T cell receptor (beta chain). The entry originates in a study of TIL therapy for anti-PD-1-resistant metastatic lung cancer. Between the trimmed V and J ends, which lost 2 bases and 4 bases, there was a span of 9 bases. The CDR3 loop spans 15 amino acids. Germline loops: CDR1 MNHEY, CDR2 SVGAGI. This was the immunoSEQ v3 assay. The table came from immunoSEQ multiplex PCR; TCRdb's copy has only in-frame clones and leaves some out. The repertoire holds fewer than 25,000 clones, with around 70% as singletons. Time point specified: pre-treatment sample, taken before nivolumab and TIL therapy.

The V call is TRBV6-5, the J call TRBJ2-6; tentative D call: TRBD1 (5 bases). The TCR originated in a person between 30 and 80 years old with non-small cell lung cancer. The sequencing used blood, collected at baseline. The CDR3 spells CASSYGADGANVLTF. In nucleotides, the CDR3 is TGTGCCAGCAGTTACGGGGCGGACGGGGCCAACGTCCTGACTTTC.